What follows are 8 T cell receptor beta chains derived from one specimen sequenced in a study of cytomegalovirus exposure and HLA in healthy donors. PCR employed 60 Vbeta and 13 Jbeta primers. Method: immunoSEQ multiplex PCR; TCRdb's copy keeps in-frame clones and lacks some. The sample has about 90,000 clones, approximately 65% seen once; the top ten hold 5.5%. The specimen sequenced was PBMCs. These receptors originate from a woman aged 25 to 39 in good health and CMV-seropositive.

V and J are TRBV5-5 and TRBJ1-2; D gene ambiguous. This CDR3 has 13 residues. Trimming took off 2 bases at V and 4 bases at J, with 9 bases between the two ends. The germline V gene has CDR1 SGHKS and CDR2 YYEKEE (reference sequence). The CDR3, as DNA: TGTGCCAGCAGCTTAGAGCGGGTCTATGGCTACACCTTC. Translated, it gives CASSLERVYGYTF. The full variable domain, rest sourced from reference TRBV5-5 and TRBJ1-2, is DAGVTQSPTHLIKTRGQQVTLRCSPISGHKSVSWYQQVLGQGPQFIFQYYEKEERGRGNFPDRFSARQFPNYSSELNVNALLLGDSALYLCASSLERVYGYTFGSGTRLTVV.

This clone was picked up a small number of times. The chain is built from TRBV19 and TRBJ1-2; tentative D call: TRBD1 (5 bases). The length of the CDR3 is 17 residues. Germline loops: CDR1 LNHDA, CDR2 SQIVND (reference sequence). The V and J ends lost 7 bases and 5 bases respectively, with 26 bases between them. CDR3 region: CASISSGVGAAAYGYTF. DNA of the CDR3: TGTGCCAGTATCTCCTCGGGGGTAGGGGCCGCGGCTTATGGCTACACCTTC.

The V and J genes are TRBV18 and TRBJ1-2; D may be TRBD1 (6 bases). V was trimmed by 6 bases and J by 0 bases, leaving 11 bases between them. The CDR3 runs to 14 residues. Looked up from germline, CDR1 is KGHSH and CDR2 is LQKENI. CDR3 nucleotides: TGTGCCAGCTCCCCTGGGACAACTAACTATGGCTACACCTTC. It encodes CASSPGTTNYGYTF.

The V and J genes are TRBV30 and TRBJ2-1, with TRBD1 matching 8 bases. CDR3 size: 14 residues. Trimming took 2 bases from V and 4 from J; bases not matched to a gene: 4. Looked up from germline, CDR1 is GTSNPN and CDR2 is SVGIG (reference sequence). The CDR3 spells CAWSFRQGYNEQFF. CDR3 nucleotide sequence: TGTGCCTGGAGTTTTAGACAGGGGTACAATGAGCAGTTCTTC.

This clone was seen only once. The CDR3 loop is CASSDVNRGQVQFF. The CDR3, as DNA: TGTGCCAGCAGTGATGTGAACAGGGGGCAGGTGCAGTTCTTC. V is TRBV6-1 and J is TRBJ2-1; 9 bases agree with TRBD1. V trimming: 3 bases; J trimming: 12 bases; junction bases outside the gene matches: 9. Germline V lookup: CDR1 MNHNS, CDR2 SASEGT. This CDR3 has 14 amino acids.

Comments on this clone: An end of the junction differs from the germline gene, which may be a read error. This sequence joins TRBV28 and TRBJ2-1, with 10 positions matching TRBD2. The CDR3 sequence is 11 residues long. Germline V gene sequence: CDR1 MDHEN, CDR2 SYDVKM. CDR3 residues: CASASGTSEIF. The CDR3 DNA reads as TGTGCCAGCGCCTCCGGGACTAGCGAGATCTTC.

This rearrangement joins TRBV19 to TRBJ1-2; TRBD1 matches at 8 bases. CDR3 length equals 13 residues. Germline V gene lookup returns CDR1 LNHDA and CDR2 SQIVND (reference sequence). The ends lost 5 bases at V and 4 bases at J; junction bases unmatched: 3. This CDR3 reads CASSLGQAYGYTF. The CDR3 nucleotides read TGTGCCAGTAGTTTGGGACAGGCCTATGGCTACACCTTC.

Here the CDR3 DNA reads TGTGCCATCAGTGGACAGGGAGTGAACTATAATTCACCCCTCCACTTT. This encodes CAISGQGVNYNSPLHF. The rearrangement joins TRBV10-3 to TRBJ1-6; 7 nucleotides agree with TRBD1. The CDR3 is 16 residues long. Per the germline V gene, CDR1 is ENHRY and CDR2 is SYGVKD. V was clipped by 4 bases and J by 3 bases; unmatched bases: 6.